The rows below give T cell receptor beta chains drawn from one sample of a study of beta chain features in type 1 diabetes. Some clones are missing from TCRdb's copy, which holds only in-frame ones; the method was immunoSEQ multiplex PCR. The sample consists of some 150,000 clones, 40% to 55% of them appearing once. Sequencing was done on a sample of Tregs from blood. The receptors stem from a young man in good health. Each CDR3 is given with its conserved first and last residue. A D gene is named only where the DNA matches it firmly. The listing skips clone size in some rows; elsewhere it reads once, few, many or a size class.

j_gene,d_gene,v_gene,abundance,CDR3aa,CDR3nt
TRBJ2-7,TRBD2,TRBV10-3,.,CATEVAGGPREQYF,TGTGCCACCGAAGTGGCGGGAGGGCCACGCGAGCAGTACTTC
TRBJ2-1,.,TRBV7-9,few,CASSLAGVYNEQFF,TGTGCCAGCAGCTTGGCAGGGGTTTACAATGAGCAGTTCTTC
TRBJ1-6,.,TRBV7-9,few,CASSPYRGTNNSPLHF,TGTGCCAGCAGCCCCTATCGGGGGACGAATAATTCACCCCTCCACTTT
TRBJ1-2,TRBD1,TRBV7-2,.,CASSSPDRPTPYTF,TGTGCCAGCAGCTCACCGGACAGGCCCACACCTTACACCTTC
TRBJ1-2,.,TRBV5-6,.,CASSLDLRGASYGYTF,TGTGCCAGCAGCTTGGATCTCCGGGGGGCGAGCTATGGCTACACCTTC
TRBJ1-2,TRBD1,TRBV18,few,CASSLGTDANYGYTF,TGTGCCAGCTCACTTGGGACAGATGCTAACTATGGCTACACCTTC
TRBJ2-1,TRBD2,TRBV13,.,CASSHSGRGPYNEQFF,TGTGCCAGCAGTCATAGCGGGAGGGGGCCCTACAATGAGCAGTTCTTC
TRBJ1-2,.,TRBV5-1,.,CASSIRDTSYGYTF,TGCGCCAGCAGCATCCGGGACACCTCCTATGGCTACACCTTC
TRBJ1-1,TRBD1,TRBV5-1,.,CASSRQGAHTEAFF,TGCGCCAGCTCCAGACAGGGGGCGCACACTGAAGCTTTCTTT
TRBJ2-3,.,TRBV28,.,CASSDSGFTDTQYF,TGTGCCAGCAGCGACTCCGGCTTCACAGATACGCAGTATTTT
TRBJ1-1,.,TRBV30,few,CAWSVRRVAFF,TGTGCCTGGAGTGTTAGGCGGGTAGCTTTCTTT
TRBJ2-4,TRBD2,TRBV6-1,.,CASSEYPRASGRARRGAKNIQYF,TGTGCCAGCAGTGAATACCCCCGAGCTAGCGGGAGGGCCCGGAGGGGGGCCAAAAACATTCAGTACTTC
TRBJ2-1,TRBD2,TRBV19,few,CASSIGLAGHNEQFF,TGTGCCAGTAGTATTGGCCTAGCGGGCCACAATGAGCAGTTCTTC
TRBJ2-1,.,TRBV10-3,few,CAISPRVPINEQFF,TGTGCCATCAGTCCCCGGGTCCCCATAAATGAGCAGTTCTTC
TRBJ2-7,.,TRBV29-1,few,CSVGAGVEYEQYF,TGCAGCGTTGGAGCCGGGGTTGAGTACGAGCAGTACTTC
TRBJ2-3,.,TRBV7-2,.,CASSLYRARNTDTQYF,TGTGCCAGCAGCTTATACAGGGCTCGAAACACAGATACGCAGTATTTT
TRBJ2-2,.,TRBV7-2,.,CASSLFDRPRTGELFF,TGTGCCAGCAGCCTATTCGACAGGCCTCGCACCGGGGAGCTGTTTTTT
TRBJ1-6,.,TRBV13,.,CASSLVLSTGDSPLHF,TGTGCCAGCAGCTTAGTACTGTCCACGGGTGATTCACCCCTCCACTTT
TRBJ2-1,.,TRBV11-2,.,CASSLVPQGGEQFF,TGTGCCAGCAGCTTAGTCCCGCAGGGGGGTGAGCAGTTCTTC
TRBJ2-1,TRBD2,TRBV15,once,CATKPGLAGGNEQFF,TGTGCCACCAAACCGGGACTAGCGGGAGGCAATGAGCAGTTCTTC
TRBJ2-1,.,TRBV2,.,CASRKTGFDEQFF,TGTGCCAGCAGGAAGACGGGGTTCGATGAGCAGTTCTTC
TRBJ2-3,.,TRBV5-4,.,CASSLAGADTQYF,TGTGCCAGCAGCTTGGCCGGGGCAGATACGCAGTATTTT
TRBJ1-2,.,TRBV4-3,few,CATGTRNYGYTF,TGCGCCACGGGTACACGAAACTATGGCTACACCTTC
TRBJ2-7,.,TRBV7-6,.,CASSLVRAYEQYF,TGTGCCAGCAGCTTAGTCAGGGCATACGAGCAGTACTTC
TRBJ1-6,.,TRBV4-2,.,CASSPAASPLHF,TGTGCCAGCAGCCCCGCGGCTTCACCCCTCCACTTT
TRBJ2-7,TRBD2,TRBV27,.,CASSSPSGGRSYEQYF,TGTGCCAGCAGTTCGCCTAGCGGGGGTCGTTCCTACGAGCAGTACTTC
TRBJ1-2,TRBD1,TRBV5-1,.,CASSLTGTYGYTF,TGCGCCAGCAGTTTGACAGGGACCTATGGCTACACCTTC
TRBJ1-4,TRBD1,TRBV11-2,few,CASSLGTGALNEKLFF,TGTGCCAGCAGCTTAGGGACAGGCGCCCTTAATGAAAAACTGTTTTTT
TRBJ2-1,.,TRBV5-1,few,CASSLARGNNEQFF,TGCGCCAGCAGCTTGGCTAGGGGGAACAATGAGCAGTTCTTC
TRBJ2-7,.,TRBV14,few,CASGGDGAYEQYF,TGTGCCAGCGGAGGGGACGGCGCCTACGAGCAGTACTTC
TRBJ1-3,.,TRBV7-9,.,CASRVGSGNTIYF,TGTGCCTCCAGGGTTGGCTCTGGAAACACCATATATTTT
TRBJ1-2,TRBD1,TRBV7-2,.,CASSYQSGQGFGGYTF,TGTGCCAGCAGCTACCAATCGGGACAGGGTTTTGGGGGCTACACCTTC
TRBJ2-5,TRBD2,TRBV7-2,.,CASSLGLAGAVYQETQYF,TGTGCCAGCAGCCTGGGACTAGCGGGGGCTGTCTATCAAGAGACCCAGTACTTC
TRBJ2-7,TRBD2,TRBV6-6,few,CASRDWGLIHEQYF,TGTGCCAGCAGAGACTGGGGACTAATCCACGAGCAGTACTTC
TRBJ1-4,TRBD1,TRBV4-3,.,CASSYDRDEKLFF,TGCGCCAGCAGCTATGACAGGGATGAAAAACTGTTTTTT
TRBJ2-3,.,TRBV6-1,few,CAISRADTQYF,TGTGCCATCTCGAGGGCAGATACGCAGTATTTT
TRBJ2-7,.,TRBV7-3,.,CASSLGLSYEQYF,TGTGCCAGCAGCTTGGGACTTTCGTACGAGCAGTACTTC
TRBJ1-2,.,TRBV19,once,CASSIAGSGYGYTF,TGTGCCAGTAGTATTGCTGGGAGCGGCTATGGCTACACCTTC
TRBJ2-1,.,TRBV15,.,CATSRDFSGTYNEQFF,TGTGCCACCAGCAGAGATTTTAGCGGAACCTACAATGAGCAGTTCTTC
TRBJ1-6,TRBD1,TRBV12-5,.,CASGGQVVSPLHF,TGTGCTAGTGGGGGACAGGTAGTTTCACCCCTCCACTTT
TRBJ1-3,TRBD1,TRBV6-4,.,CASSTPGQGLISGNTIYF,TGTGCCAGCAGTACCCCGGGACAGGGACTGATCTCTGGAAACACCATATATTTT
TRBJ2-2,TRBD1,TRBV29-1,.,CSVGTGGTGELFF,TGCAGCGTTGGGACAGGGGGCACCGGGGAGCTGTTTTTT
TRBJ2-5,.,TRBV7-2,.,CASSLGSARWETQYF,TGTGCCAGCAGCTTAGGATCCGCCCGGTGGGAGACCCAGTACTTC